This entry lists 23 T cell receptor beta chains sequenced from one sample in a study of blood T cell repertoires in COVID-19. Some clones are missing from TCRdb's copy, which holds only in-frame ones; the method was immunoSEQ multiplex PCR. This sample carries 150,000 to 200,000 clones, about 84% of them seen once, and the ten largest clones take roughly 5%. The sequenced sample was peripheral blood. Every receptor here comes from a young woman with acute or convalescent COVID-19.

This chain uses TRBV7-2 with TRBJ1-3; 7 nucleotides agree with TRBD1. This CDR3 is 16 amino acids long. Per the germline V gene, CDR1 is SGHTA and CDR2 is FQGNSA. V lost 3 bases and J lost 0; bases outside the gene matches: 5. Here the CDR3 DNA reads TGTGCCAGCAGCTTGGGACAGACTTTCTCTGGAAACACCATATATTTT. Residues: CASSLGQTFSGNTIYF.

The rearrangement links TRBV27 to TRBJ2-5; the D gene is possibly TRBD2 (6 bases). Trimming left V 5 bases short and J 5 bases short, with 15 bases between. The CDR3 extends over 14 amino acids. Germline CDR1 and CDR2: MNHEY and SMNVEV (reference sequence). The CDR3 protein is CASSRAGTRETQYF. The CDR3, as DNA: TGTGCCAGCAGTCGTGCGGGGACGAGGGAGACCCAGTACTTC.

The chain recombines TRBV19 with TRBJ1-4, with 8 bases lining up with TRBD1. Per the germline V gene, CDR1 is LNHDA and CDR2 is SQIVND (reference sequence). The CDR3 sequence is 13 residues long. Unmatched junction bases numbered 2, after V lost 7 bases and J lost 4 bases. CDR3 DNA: TGTGCCAGTATTGGACAGGGTAATGAAAAACTGTTTTTT. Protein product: CASIGQGNEKLFF. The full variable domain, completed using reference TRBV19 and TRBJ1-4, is DGGITQSPKYLFRKEGQNVTLSCEQNLNHDAMYWYRQDPGQGLRLIYYSQIVNDFQKGDIAEGYSVSREKKESFPLTVTSAQKNPTAFYLCASIGQGNEKLFFGSGTQLSVL.

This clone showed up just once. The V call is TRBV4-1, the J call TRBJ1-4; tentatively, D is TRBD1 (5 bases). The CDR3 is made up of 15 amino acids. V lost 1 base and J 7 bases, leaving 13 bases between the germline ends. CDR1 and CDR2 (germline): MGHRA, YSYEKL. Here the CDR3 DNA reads TGCGCCAGCAGCCAAGCACAGGCGGGGCGTGAAAAACTGTTTTTT. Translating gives CASSQAQAGREKLFF.

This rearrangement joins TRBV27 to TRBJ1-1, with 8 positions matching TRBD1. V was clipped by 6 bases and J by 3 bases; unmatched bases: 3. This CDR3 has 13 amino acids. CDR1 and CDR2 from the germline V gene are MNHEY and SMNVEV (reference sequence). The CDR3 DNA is TGTGCCAGCAGACTGACAGGGGACACTGAAGCTTTCTTT. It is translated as CASRLTGDTEAFF.

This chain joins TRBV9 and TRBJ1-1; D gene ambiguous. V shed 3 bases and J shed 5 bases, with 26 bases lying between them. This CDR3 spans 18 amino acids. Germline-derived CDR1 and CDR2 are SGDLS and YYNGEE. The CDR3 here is CASSAGPGPSAGYTEAFF. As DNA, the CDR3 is TGTGCCAGCAGCGCGGGCCCGGGCCCCTCGGCGGGGTATACTGAAGCTTTCTTT.

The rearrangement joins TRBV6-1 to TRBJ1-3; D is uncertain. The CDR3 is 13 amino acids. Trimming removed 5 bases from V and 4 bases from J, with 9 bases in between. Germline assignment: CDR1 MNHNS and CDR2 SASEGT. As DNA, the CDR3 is TGTGCCAGCAGTTATCTTCCGGGAAACACCATATATTTT. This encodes CASSYLPGNTIYF.

The CDR3 coding sequence is TGTGCCAGCAGCTTTCACAGGGAGAGTGACGCTTTCTTT. The encoded protein is CASSFHRESDAFF. The J gene is TRBJ1-1, the V gene TRBV7-8; D possibly corresponds to TRBD1 (6 bases). The V gene lost 3 bases and the J gene lost 11 bases, with 16 bases spanning the gap. CDR1 is SGHVS and CDR2 is FQNEAQ in the germline V gene. CDR3 length equals 13 residues.

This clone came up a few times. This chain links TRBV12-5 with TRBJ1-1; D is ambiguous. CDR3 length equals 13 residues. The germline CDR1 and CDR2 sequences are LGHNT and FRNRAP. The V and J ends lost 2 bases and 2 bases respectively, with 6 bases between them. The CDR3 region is CASGLTVNTEAFF. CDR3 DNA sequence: TGTGCTAGTGGTTTGACAGTAAACACTGAAGCTTTCTTT.

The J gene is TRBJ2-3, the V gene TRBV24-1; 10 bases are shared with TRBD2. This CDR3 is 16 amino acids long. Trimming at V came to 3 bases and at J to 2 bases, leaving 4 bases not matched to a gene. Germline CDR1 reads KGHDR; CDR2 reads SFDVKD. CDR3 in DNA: TGTGCCACCAGTGATCGACTAGCGGGTCACACAGATACGCAGTATTTT. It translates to CATSDRLAGHTDTQYF.

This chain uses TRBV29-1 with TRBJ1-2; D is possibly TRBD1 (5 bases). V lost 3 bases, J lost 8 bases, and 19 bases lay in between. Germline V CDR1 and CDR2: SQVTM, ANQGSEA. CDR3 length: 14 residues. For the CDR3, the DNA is TGCAGCGTTGATCTGGAGCAAATAAAGGGGGGCTACACCTTC. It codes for CSVDLEQIKGGYTF.

DNA for the CDR3: TGTGCCAGCAGTCCCCTCGGGATTTCTGGGGCCAACGTCCTGACTTTC. Amino acid sequence: CASSPLGISGANVLTF. The chain is built from TRBV28 and TRBJ2-6; a possible D gene is TRBD2 (5 bases). The CDR3 covers 16 residues. V was shortened by 5 bases and J by 1 base, with 12 bases between the two germline ends. Germline V lookup: CDR1 MDHEN, CDR2 SYDVKM.

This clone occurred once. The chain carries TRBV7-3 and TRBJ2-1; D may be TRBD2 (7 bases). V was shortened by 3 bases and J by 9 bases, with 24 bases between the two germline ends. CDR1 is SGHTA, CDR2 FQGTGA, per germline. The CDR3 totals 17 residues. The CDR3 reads CASSFATRGAVTGEQFF. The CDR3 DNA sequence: TGTGCCAGCAGCTTCGCTACCCGGGGGGCCGTGACGGGTGAGCAGTTCTTC.

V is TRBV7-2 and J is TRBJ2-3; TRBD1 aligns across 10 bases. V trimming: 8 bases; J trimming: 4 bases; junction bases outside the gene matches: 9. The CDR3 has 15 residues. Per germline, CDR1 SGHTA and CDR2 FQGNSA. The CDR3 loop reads CASSRDRGTSDTQYF. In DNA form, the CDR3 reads TGTGCCAGCTCAAGGGACAGGGGTACCTCAGATACGCAGTATTTT.

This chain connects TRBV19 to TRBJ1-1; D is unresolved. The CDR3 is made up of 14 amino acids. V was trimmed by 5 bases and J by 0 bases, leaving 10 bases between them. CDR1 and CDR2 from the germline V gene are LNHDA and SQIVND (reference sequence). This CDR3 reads CASSVTVMNTEAFF. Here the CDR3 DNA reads TGTGCCAGTAGTGTAACAGTGATGAACACTGAAGCTTTCTTT.

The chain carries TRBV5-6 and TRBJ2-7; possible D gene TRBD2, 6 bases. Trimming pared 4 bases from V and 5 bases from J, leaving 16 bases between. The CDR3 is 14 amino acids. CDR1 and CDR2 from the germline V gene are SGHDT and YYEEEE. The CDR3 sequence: CASSPTRDGDEQYF. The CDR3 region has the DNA TGTGCCAGCAGCCCGACTAGAGATGGTGACGAGCAGTACTTC. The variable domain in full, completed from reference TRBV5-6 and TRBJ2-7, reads DAGVTQSPTHLIKTRGQQVTLRCSPKSGHDTVSWYQQALGQGPQFIFQYYEEEERQRGNFPDRFSGHQFPNYSSELNVNALLLGDSALYLCASSPTRDGDEQYFGPGTRLTVT.

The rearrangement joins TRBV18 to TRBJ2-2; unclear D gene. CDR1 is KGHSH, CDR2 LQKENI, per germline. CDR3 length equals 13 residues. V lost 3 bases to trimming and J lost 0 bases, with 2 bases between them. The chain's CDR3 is CASSPSNTGELFF. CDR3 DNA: TGTGCCAGCTCACCCTCGAACACCGGGGAGCTGTTTTTT.

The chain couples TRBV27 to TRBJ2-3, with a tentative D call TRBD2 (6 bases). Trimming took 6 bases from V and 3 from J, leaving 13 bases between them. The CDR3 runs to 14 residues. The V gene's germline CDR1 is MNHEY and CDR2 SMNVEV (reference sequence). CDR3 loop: CASRPLRGTDTQYF. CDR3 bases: TGTGCCAGCAGACCACTACGGGGGACAGATACGCAGTATTTT.

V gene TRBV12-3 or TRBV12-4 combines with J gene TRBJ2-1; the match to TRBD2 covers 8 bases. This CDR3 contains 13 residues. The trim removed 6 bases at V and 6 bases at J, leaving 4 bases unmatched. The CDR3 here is CASRPGLVNEQFF. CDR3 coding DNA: TGTGCCAGCAGACCGGGACTAGTCAATGAGCAGTTCTTC.

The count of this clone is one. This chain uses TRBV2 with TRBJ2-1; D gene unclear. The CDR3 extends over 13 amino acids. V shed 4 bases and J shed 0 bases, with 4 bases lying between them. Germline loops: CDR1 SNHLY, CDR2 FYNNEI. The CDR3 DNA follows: TGTGCCAGCAGTGTTATCTCCTACAATGAGCAGTTCTTC. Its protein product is CASSVISYNEQFF.

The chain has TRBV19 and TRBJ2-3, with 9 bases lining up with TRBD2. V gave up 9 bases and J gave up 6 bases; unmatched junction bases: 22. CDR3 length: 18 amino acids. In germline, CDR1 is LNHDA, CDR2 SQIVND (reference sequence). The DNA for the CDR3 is TGTGCCAGGCAAATAAGGGGCGGGAGGGCCGCCGGCAGGGATACGCAGTATTTT. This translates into CARQIRGGRAAGRDTQYF.

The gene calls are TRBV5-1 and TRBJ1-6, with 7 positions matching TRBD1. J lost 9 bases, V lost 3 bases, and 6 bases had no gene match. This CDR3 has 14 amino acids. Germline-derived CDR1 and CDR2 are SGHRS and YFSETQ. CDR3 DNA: TGCGCCAGCAGCTCGGCAGGGACAGCTTCACCCCTCCACTTT. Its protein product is CASSSAGTASPLHF.

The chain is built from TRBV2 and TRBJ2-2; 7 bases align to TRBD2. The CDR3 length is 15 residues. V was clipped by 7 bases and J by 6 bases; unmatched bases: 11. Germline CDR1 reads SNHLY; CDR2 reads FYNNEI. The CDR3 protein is CASTPGGNFAGELFF. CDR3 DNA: TGTGCCAGCACCCCCGGGGGGAATTTCGCCGGGGAGCTGTTTTTT. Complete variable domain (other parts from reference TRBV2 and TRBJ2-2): EPEVTQTPSHQVTQMGQEVILRCVPISNHLYFYWYRQILGQKVEFLVSFYNNEISEKSEIFDDQFSVERPDGSNFTLKIRSTKLEDSAMYFCASTPGGNFAGELFFGEGSRLTVL.